The 6 T cell receptor beta chains given below trace back to one sample, sequenced in a study of T cells in tumors after PD-1 blockade. Sequenced by immunoSEQ multiplex PCR; TCRdb stores in-frame clones only, minus some. The profile shows some 47,000 clones, approximately 75% of them singletons. This specimen was PBMCs, taken before anti-PD-1 treatment. The receptors shown here come from a human donor with basal cell carcinoma.

The gene calls are TRBV4-1 and TRBJ1-1, with D tentatively TRBD1 (5 bases). Trimming cost V 0 bases and J 1 base, with 9 bases left between them. From germline, CDR1 is MGHRA and CDR2 YSYEKL. This CDR3 region has 15 residues. The CDR3 region is CASSQDPGPNTEAFF. CDR3 in DNA: TGCGCCAGCAGCCAAGATCCGGGGCCGAACACTGAAGCTTTCTTT.

This sequence joins TRBV6-5 and TRBJ2-1, with D perhaps matching TRBD1 (6 bases). Deletions cut 3 bases from V and 13 bases from J, with 10 bases between. Germline-derived CDR1 and CDR2 are MNHEY and SVGAGI. This CDR3 has 11 amino acids. CDR3 sequence (DNA): TGTGCCAGCAGTTATGGGACACAACAGTTCTTC. Residues: CASSYGTQQFF.

The chain joins TRBV5-1 to TRBJ2-3, with a possible D match to TRBD2 (5 bases). CDR3 length: 15 amino acids. Trimming left V 3 bases short and J 4 bases short, with 15 bases between. Germline V lookup: CDR1 SGHRS, CDR2 YFSETQ. In DNA form, the CDR3 reads TGCGCCAGCAGCTCGGGGATAGGGTGGTCAGATACGCAGTATTTT. The encoded protein is CASSSGIGWSDTQYF.

V and J are TRBV5-1 and TRBJ2-5, with 12 nucleotides matching TRBD2. Germline loops: CDR1 SGHRS, CDR2 YFSETQ. V shed 2 bases and J 5 bases; nucleotides not matched to a gene: 10. CDR3 length: 17 residues. The CDR3 spells CASSLWASGGAPETQYF. The CDR3 DNA is TGCGCCAGCAGCTTATGGGCTAGCGGGGGGGCACCCGAGACCCAGTACTTC.

The chain joins TRBV27 to TRBJ2-5; the D gene is possibly TRBD2 (5 bases). V lost 9 bases and J 5 bases, leaving 16 bases between the germline ends. Germline V gene data show CDR1 as MNHEY and CDR2 as SMNVEV (reference sequence). CDR3 length: 13 residues. The CDR3 bases are TGTGCCAGTGCCCAACGAGGGCGGGAGACCCAGTACTTC. Encoded protein: CASAQRGRETQYF.

The chain combines TRBV5-6 with TRBJ2-1, with 10 bases that match TRBD2. Germline V gene lookup returns CDR1 SGHDT and CDR2 YYEEEE. Trimming at V came to 1 base and at J to 0 bases, leaving 7 bases not matched to a gene. The CDR3 extends over 18 amino acids. CDR3 region: CASSLRAGGPNSYNEQFF. The CDR3 DNA reads as TGTGCCAGCAGCTTGAGAGCGGGAGGGCCCAACTCCTACAATGAGCAGTTCTTC. Combining the CDR3 with reference TRBV5-6 and TRBJ2-1 gives the whole variable domain DAGVTQSPTHLIKTRGQQVTLRCSPKSGHDTVSWYQQALGQGPQFIFQYYEEEERQRGNFPDRFSGHQFPNYSSELNVNALLLGDSALYLCASSLRAGGPNSYNEQFFGPGTRLTVL.